A single sample gave rise to the 10 T cell receptor beta chains below, sequenced in a study of cytomegalovirus exposure and HLA in healthy donors. A multiplex PCR was run with 60 Vbeta primers and 13 Jbeta primers. This table comes from immunoSEQ multiplex PCR, and its TCRdb copy is limited to in-frame clones, with some not included. Its clone listing holds 140,000 or so clones. Sequencing used PBMCs. Receptors were obtained from a male donor in good health and CMV-seronegative.

V usage is TRBV11-2 and J usage is TRBJ2-7; D perhaps matches TRBD2 (5 bases). The V gene's germline CDR1 is SGHAT and CDR2 FQNNGV. The CDR3 sequence is 15 residues long. V was cut by 0 bases and J by 3 bases, with 12 bases left in between. The CDR3 region has the DNA TGTGCCAGCAGCTTAGAAGCAGGAGGTCTCTACGAGCAGTACTTC. Translating gives CASSLEAGGLYEQYF.

This rearrangement joins TRBV27 to TRBJ2-2, with D possibly being TRBD1 (6 bases). CDR1 and CDR2 (germline): MNHEY, SMNVEV (reference sequence). The CDR3 totals 14 residues. Trimming took off 5 bases at V and 7 bases at J, with 14 bases between the two ends. The CDR3 region is CASSARTVGGELFF. The CDR3 region has the DNA TGTGCCAGCAGTGCGAGGACAGTGGGCGGGGAGCTGTTTTTT.

CDR3 protein: CASSPSDRVGSGYTF. Here the CDR3 DNA reads TGTGCCAGCAGCCCTTCTGACAGGGTAGGTTCTGGCTACACCTTC. The rearrangement uses TRBV5-4 and TRBJ1-2, with 7 positions matching TRBD1. V shed 4 bases and J 7 bases; nucleotides not matched to a gene: 13. Germline CDR1 reads SGHNT; CDR2 reads YYREEE (reference sequence). This CDR3 spans 15 amino acids.

The chain is built from TRBV30 and TRBJ1-5; 7 bases line up with TRBD1. J was trimmed by 2 bases and V by 5 bases; bases with no gene match: 3. The germline V gene has CDR1 GTSNPN and CDR2 SVGIG (reference sequence). This CDR3 spans 13 amino acids. The CDR3, as DNA: TGTGCCTGGGACAGGGAGGGCAATCAGCCCCAGCATTTT. This translates into CAWDREGNQPQHF.

The gene calls are TRBV14 and TRBJ2-3, with 7 positions matching TRBD2. The germline CDR1 and CDR2 sequences are SGHDN and FVKESK. Unmatched junction bases numbered 5, after V lost 0 bases and J lost 2 bases. The CDR3 is made up of 16 amino acids. CDR3 sequence: CASSQDRAGATDTQYF. In DNA form, the CDR3 reads TGTGCCAGCAGCCAAGATCGTGCGGGAGCCACAGATACGCAGTATTTT.

This chain joins TRBV18 and TRBJ2-7; TRBD1 is a possible D gene (6 bases). The CDR3 is 15 residues long. V was clipped by 3 bases and J by 0 bases, with 12 bases between them. Germline V gene data show CDR1 as KGHSH and CDR2 as LQKENI. CDR3: CASSPRQDSSYEQYF. As DNA, the CDR3 is TGTGCCAGCTCACCCCGACAGGACAGCTCCTACGAGCAGTACTTC.

V gene TRBV19 combines with J gene TRBJ1-1; D gene ambiguous. Germline assignment: CDR1 LNHDA and CDR2 SQIVND (reference sequence). Trimming left V 3 bases short and J 6 bases short, with 11 bases between. There are 13 residues in the CDR3. In nucleotides, the CDR3 is TGTGCCAGTAGTATCCCCCAACAAGCTGAAGCTTTCTTT. Encoded protein: CASSIPQQAEAFF. Full variable domain (outside the CDR3, taken from reference TRBV19 and TRBJ1-1): DGGITQSPKYLFRKEGQNVTLSCEQNLNHDAMYWYRQDPGQGLRLIYYSQIVNDFQKGDIAEGYSVSREKKESFPLTVTSAQKNPTAFYLCASSIPQQAEAFFGQGTRLTVV.

The chain is built from TRBV27 and TRBJ2-7; D may be TRBD1 (6 bases). Germline CDR1 reads MNHEY; CDR2 reads SMNVEV (reference sequence). CDR3 length: 14 amino acids. V lost 7 bases to trimming and J lost 2 bases, with 15 bases between them. CDR3 in DNA: TGTGCCAGCATGGAGTCAGGGGTCCCCTACGAGCAGTACTTC. Its translation is CASMESGVPYEQYF.

The chain carries TRBV6-5 and TRBJ1-2; 8 bases match TRBD1. V was pared by 0 bases and J by 8 bases, with 2 bases of the junction left unmatched. This CDR3 is 13 amino acids long. CDR1 is MNHEY, CDR2 SVGAGI, per germline. CDR3 DNA: TGTGCCAGCAGTTACTCGAGGACAGGGGGCTACACCTTC. It encodes CASSYSRTGGYTF.

On this clone itself: In the same sample, other DNA sequences code for this CDR3. V and J are TRBV30 and TRBJ2-3; TRBD1 aligns across 10 bases. Per germline, CDR1 GTSNPN and CDR2 SVGIG (reference sequence). With V trimmed by 1 base and J by 3 bases, 1 base remained unmatched. The CDR3 runs 14 residues. The CDR3 is CAWSGDRGTDTQYF. DNA of the CDR3: TGTGCCTGGAGTGGGGACAGGGGTACAGATACGCAGTATTTT.